The entry that follows covers one T cell receptor (beta chain) sequence. CDR1 SGHKS and CDR2 YYEKEE come from the germline V gene (reference sequence). V lost 4 bases and J 1 base, leaving 16 bases between the germline ends. The CDR3 is 16 residues long. The data belong to a study of blood T cell repertoires in COVID-19. Study context: COVID-19 samples from acute and convalescent phases originated in the United States, Italy and Spain. Sample material is recorded as cDNA or gDNA derived from T cells, B-cell-depleted T cells, or PBMCs.

Those enrolled, adults aged roughly 18 to 89 years, came from 20 to 25 US areas. Symptom resolution, clearance, or two negative PCRs marked the recovered donors of Cohort 3. Measured with immunoSEQ multiplex PCR; TCRdb has only the in-frame clones, and not every one. The sample holds around 330,000 clones, roughly nine tenths seen once. This chain uses TRBV5-5 with TRBJ2-3; D may be TRBD2 (5 bases). Material for sequencing was PBMCs or T cells enriched from blood (not recorded which). The TCR was taken from a man between 60 and 75 years old who had recovered from COVID-19. The CDR3 sequence: CASSPSWGEGTDTQYF. The CDR3 DNA follows: TGTGCCAGCAGCCCCAGCTGGGGAGAGGGCACAGATACGCAGTATTTT.